This T cell receptor beta chain was captured by sequencing in a study of shared T cell receptors in the human thymus. Germline-derived CDR1 and CDR2 are SGHRS and YFSETQ. V dropped 1 base and J dropped 3; count of bases not matched to a gene: 4. This CDR3 is built from 16 residues. This clone was counted a single time. Data came from immunoSEQ multiplex PCR; TCRdb stores just in-frame clones and leaves some out. The sample lists under 850,000 clones, around 89% occurring once. Another study also made use of these data, one on human thymus T cells. From that report: Corrective cardiac surgery supplied the resected thymus tissue. Repertoires from thymus and blood appeared to show biased V and J gene usage.

This receptor was obtained from a boy under two years old with a congenital heart defect. Material for sequencing was thymocytes. V is TRBV5-1 and J is TRBJ2-3; TRBD2 aligns across 11 bases. CDR3 in amino acids: CASSLRASGRTDTQYF. CDR3 sequence (DNA): TGCGCCAGCAGCTTGAGGGCTAGCGGGAGGACAGATACGCAGTATTTT.